The following is a T cell receptor beta chain sequence with its context. Its specificity is not known. This sample is part of a study of T cell responses to AZD1222 COVID-19 vaccine. Assay used: immunoSEQ multiplex PCR; TCRdb lists only in-frame clones, some missing. The table includes about 140,000 clones, roughly nine tenths detected once. The length of the CDR3 is 15 residues. V gave up 6 bases and J gave up 5 bases, with 19 bases separating them. Germline CDR1 is MNHEY and CDR2 is SMNVEV (reference sequence). Notes on the study in general: Donors were mostly white British, more females; clonal diversity possibly underestimated. The peak T cell response came first, and repertoires were sampled only after it.

The receptor's source is an adult who received the AZD1222 COVID-19 vaccine. The starting material was peripheral blood, obtained 28 days after the second AZD1222 dose. The chain links TRBV27 to TRBJ1-1; D perhaps matches TRBD1 (6 bases). CDR3 in amino acids: CASSQGWGQNTEAFF. The CDR3 DNA follows: TGTGCCAGCAGCCAGGGGTGGGGGCAGAATACTGAAGCTTTCTTT.